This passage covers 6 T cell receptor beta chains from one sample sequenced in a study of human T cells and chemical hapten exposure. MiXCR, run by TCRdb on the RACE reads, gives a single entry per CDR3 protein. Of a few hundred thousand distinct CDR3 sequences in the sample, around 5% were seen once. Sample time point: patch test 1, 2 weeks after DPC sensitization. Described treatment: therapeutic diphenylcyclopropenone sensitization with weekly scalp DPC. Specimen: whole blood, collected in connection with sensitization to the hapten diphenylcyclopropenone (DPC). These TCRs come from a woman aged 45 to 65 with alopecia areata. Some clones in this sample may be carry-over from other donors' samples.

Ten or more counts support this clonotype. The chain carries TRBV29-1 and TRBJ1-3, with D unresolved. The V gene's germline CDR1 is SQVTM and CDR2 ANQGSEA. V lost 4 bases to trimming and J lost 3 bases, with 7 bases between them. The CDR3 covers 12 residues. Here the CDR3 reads CSVGQDGNTIYF. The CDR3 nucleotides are TGCAGCGTTGGGCAGGATGGAAACACCATATATTTT.

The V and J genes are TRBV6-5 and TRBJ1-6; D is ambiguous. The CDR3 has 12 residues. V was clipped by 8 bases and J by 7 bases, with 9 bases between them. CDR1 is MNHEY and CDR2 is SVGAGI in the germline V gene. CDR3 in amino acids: CASWTGNSPLHF. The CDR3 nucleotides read TGTGCCAGCTGGACGGGAAATTCACCCCTCCACTTT.

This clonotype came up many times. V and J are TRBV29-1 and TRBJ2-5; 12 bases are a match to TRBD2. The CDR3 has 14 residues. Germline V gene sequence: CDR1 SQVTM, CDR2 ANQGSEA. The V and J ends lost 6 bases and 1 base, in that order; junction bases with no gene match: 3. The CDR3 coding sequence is TGCAGCGTGGGACTAGCGGGCCTCCAAGAGACCCAGTACTTC. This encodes CSVGLAGLQETQYF.

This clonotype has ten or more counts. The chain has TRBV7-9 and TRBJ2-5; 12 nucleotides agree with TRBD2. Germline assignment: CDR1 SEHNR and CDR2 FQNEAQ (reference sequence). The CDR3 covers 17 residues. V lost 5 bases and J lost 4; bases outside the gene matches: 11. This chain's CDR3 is CASSRWTSGKALETQYF. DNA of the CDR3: TGTGCCAGCAGCCGTTGGACTAGCGGGAAAGCACTAGAGACCCAGTACTTC.

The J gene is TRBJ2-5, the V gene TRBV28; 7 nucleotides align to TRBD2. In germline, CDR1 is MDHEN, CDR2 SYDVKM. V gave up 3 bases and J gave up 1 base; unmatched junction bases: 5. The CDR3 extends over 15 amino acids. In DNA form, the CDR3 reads TGTGCCAGCAGTTTTGCGGGGGAGGGCCAAGAGACCCAGTACTTC. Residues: CASSFAGEGQETQYF.

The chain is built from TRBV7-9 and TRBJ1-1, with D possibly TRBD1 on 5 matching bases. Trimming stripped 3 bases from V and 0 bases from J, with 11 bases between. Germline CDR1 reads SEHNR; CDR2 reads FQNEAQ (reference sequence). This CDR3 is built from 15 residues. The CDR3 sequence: CASSLAGTVNTEAFF. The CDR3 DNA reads TGTGCCAGCAGCTTGGCCGGGACGGTGAACACTGAAGCTTTCTTT. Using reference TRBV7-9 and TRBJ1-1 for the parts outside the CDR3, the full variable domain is DTGVSQNPRHKITKRGQNVTFRCDPISEHNRLYWYRQTLGQGPEFLTYFQNEAQLEKSRLLSDRFSAERPKGSFSTLEIQRTEQGDSAMYLCASSLAGTVNTEAFFGQGTRLTVV.